Shown below are 12 T cell receptor beta chains from a single sample sequenced in a study of vaccination effects on CD4 cells after COVID-19. Pools of viral peptides were used by the ViraFEST assay to expand antigen-specific CD4+ T cells ahead of sequencing. Following culture for roughly 10 days, CD4+ T cells were isolated. None of these healthy vaccinees had been infected with SARS-CoV-2 before vaccination. For these TCRs, the target antigens are not known. The repertoire was sequenced with immunoSEQ multiplex PCR; TCRdb's copy has only in-frame clones and lacks some. Among some 68,000 clones listed, around 80% were seen once. The sequencing used CD4+ T cells from PBMCs cultured with SARS-CoV-2 spike peptides, collected before COVID-19 vaccination. The receptors shown here come from a human donor who received a COVID-19 vaccine.

This sequence joins TRBV2 and TRBJ1-4; D possibly corresponds to TRBD1 (5 bases). The V gene lost 2 bases and the J gene lost 7 bases, with 11 bases spanning the gap. The CDR3 runs 14 residues. CDR1 is SNHLY and CDR2 is FYNNEI in the germline V gene. Here the CDR3 reads CASSEQGGGEKLFF. CDR3 sequence (DNA): TGTGCCAGCAGTGAACAGGGAGGTGGTGAAAAACTGTTTTTT.

The chain carries TRBV2 and TRBJ1-1; 8 bases match TRBD1. CDR1 is SNHLY, CDR2 FYNNEI, per germline. J lost 4 bases, V lost 11 bases, and 3 bases had no gene match. The CDR3 covers 11 residues. In DNA form, the CDR3 reads TGTGCCGCCGGACAGGGCACTGAAGCTTTCTTT. Its protein product is CAAGQGTEAFF.

This chain links TRBV12-3 or TRBV12-4 with TRBJ1-5; 8 bases align to TRBD1. V trimming: 8 bases; J trimming: 6 bases; junction bases outside the gene matches: 6. The CDR3 extends over 13 amino acids. The CDR3 nucleotides read TGTGCCAGCGCAGACAGGGGACTTCAGCCCCAGCATTTT. Protein product: CASADRGLQPQHF.

This clone was observed a single time. The genes are TRBV28 and TRBJ2-2; D may be TRBD2 (5 bases). V shed 4 bases and J shed 6 bases, with 12 bases lying between them. The germline V gene encodes CDR1 MDHEN and CDR2 SYDVKM. The CDR3 consists of 14 residues. The CDR3 protein is CASSSGGGPGELFF. DNA for the CDR3: TGTGCCAGCAGTTCGGGCGGAGGTCCCGGGGAGCTGTTTTTT.

This clone was recorded once. V usage is TRBV4-1 and J usage is TRBJ1-2; D ambiguous. Trimming left V 0 bases short and J 5 bases short, with 10 bases between. The CDR3 totals 14 residues. The germline gives CDR1 MGHRA, CDR2 YSYEKL. This chain's CDR3 is CASSQDLRLYGYTF. The CDR3 region has the DNA TGCGCCAGCAGCCAAGACTTACGCCTTTATGGCTACACCTTC.

V is TRBV30 and J is TRBJ2-2; D gene ambiguous. The germline V gene encodes CDR1 GTSNPN and CDR2 SVGIG (reference sequence). This CDR3 region has 14 residues. V shed 0 bases and J shed 6 bases, with 11 bases lying between them. This chain's CDR3 is CAWSVQVRSGELFF. The CDR3 bases are TGTGCCTGGAGTGTACAAGTCAGATCCGGGGAGCTGTTTTTT.

This sequence joins TRBV6-6 and TRBJ1-1, with TRBD1 matching over 8 bases. CDR3 length: 16 amino acids. Trimming removed 7 bases from V and 3 bases from J; junction bases left unmatched: 13. The germline V gene encodes CDR1 MNHNY and CDR2 SVGAGI (reference sequence). The CDR3 nucleotides read TGTGCCAGCATCCACGGACAGGGACTCAGGGACACTGAAGCTTTCTTT. It specifies CASIHGQGLRDTEAFF.

This chain links TRBV5-1 with TRBJ1-3; D is unresolved. CDR1 is SGHRS, CDR2 YFSETQ, per germline. The CDR3 is 16 amino acids. Trimming removed 3 bases at V and 0 bases at J, with 13 bases between. DNA of the CDR3: TGCGCCAGCAGCTCCACGGTCCTGAGCTCTGGAAACACCATATATTTT. It translates to CASSSTVLSSGNTIYF.

J is TRBJ1-2 and V is TRBV5-5; D is undetermined. This CDR3 spans 12 amino acids. Germline V gives CDR1 SGHKS, CDR2 YYEKEE (reference sequence). V lost 1 base, J lost 8 bases, and 9 bases lay in between. The CDR3 spells CASSLSIGGYTF. The CDR3 DNA reads TGTGCCAGCAGCTTGTCGATCGGAGGCTACACCTTC.

The chain recombines TRBV21-1 with TRBJ1-5. TRBV21-1 is designated a pseudogene. CDR3 length: 13 residues. The CDR3 reads CASSKVWTEPQHF. The CDR3 DNA is TGTGCCAGCAGCAAAGTTTGGACGGAGCCCCAGCATTTT.

The rearrangement links TRBV6-1 to TRBJ1-2, with D possibly being TRBD1 (6 bases). Germline CDR1 is MNHNS and CDR2 is SASEGT. Trimming stripped 3 bases from V and 7 bases from J, with 18 bases between. The CDR3 totals 15 residues. For the CDR3, the DNA is TGTGCCAGCAGTGAGAGCTTTGGGGGGCCGGGTGGCTACACCTTC. The encoded protein is CASSESFGGPGGYTF.

This rearrangement joins TRBV28 to TRBJ1-4, with D perhaps matching TRBD1 (6 bases). CDR3 length: 14 residues. Germline V gene sequence: CDR1 MDHEN, CDR2 SYDVKM. Trimming pared 7 bases from V and 8 bases from J, leaving 17 bases between. The chain's CDR3 is CASTQGGVLEKLFF. Here the CDR3 DNA reads TGTGCCAGCACCCAAGGGGGGGTTCTAGAAAAACTGTTTTTT.